In its sample, the clone carrying this T cell receptor (beta chain) was seen a few times. Its antigen is not identified. This record comes from a study of vaccination effects on CD4 cells after COVID-19. Sequencing in the ViraFEST assay came after antigen-specific CD4+ T cells had been expanded with viral peptide pools, which were used to stimulate PBMC. Having been cultured for around ten days, the cells underwent CD4+ T cell isolation. The infection with SARS-CoV-2 (confirmed by PCR) occurred in this person between March and December 2020. The CDR3 consists of 13 residues. CDR1 and CDR2 (germline): SNHLY, FYNNEI. The V end lost 4 bases, the J end lost 7 bases, and 13 bases lay between the germline ends. Measured with immunoSEQ multiplex PCR; TCRdb has only the in-frame clones, and not every one. This repertoire shows approximately 22,000 clones, about four fifths found once; its top ten account for about two fifths.

Source: CD4+ T cells from PBMCs cultured with a peptide pool, taken before COVID-19 vaccination. The clonotype originates from a human donor who had a prior SARS-CoV-2 infection. V usage is TRBV2 and J usage is TRBJ1-1, with a possible D match to TRBD1 (5 bases). In nucleotides, the CDR3 is TGTGCCAGCAGTGGTGTATCAGGGCTTGAAGCTTTCTTT. Translation: CASSGVSGLEAFF.